This T cell receptor beta chain was sequenced during a study of T cell responses to AZD1222 COVID-19 vaccine. The study's findings and limits: There were vaccine-associated CD4 TCRs across spike, dominant at 160-218 and 743-854. Donors, mostly white British, included more females; clonal diversity was possibly underestimated. Repertoire samples came only from after the peak T cell response.

Clones were read by immunoSEQ multiplex PCR, and TCRdb kept only the in-frame ones, dropping some. The top ten hold about 6% of the sample, which has 85,000 or so clones, approximately 86% seen once. This clone has only one observation. The antigen remains unidentified. Germline trimming cut 6 bases from V and 10 bases from J; bases unmatched to any gene: 7. Germline CDR1 is MRHNA and CDR2 is SNTAGT. The CDR3 spans 13 residues. The TCR sequence derives from an adult who received the AZD1222 COVID-19 vaccine. The chain combines TRBV6-4 with TRBJ2-1; 9 bases line up with TRBD1. The sequencing here drew on peripheral blood, taken 28 days after the second AZD1222 dose. The CDR3 sequence: CASRGQGAVEQFF. The CDR3 DNA sequence: TGTGCCAGCAGGGGACAGGGCGCCGTGGAGCAGTTCTTC.